This T cell receptor beta chain was captured by sequencing in a study of blood T cells in healthy people across ages. The table lists this clonotype with a few counts. Through a sample-barcoded 5' primer and a J-beta primer mix, a second PCR was run for about 6 to 11 cycles. One entry per CDR3 protein results from TCRdb running MiXCR on the 5' RACE reads. The sample consists of about 1.5 million distinct CDR3 sequences, 35% to 45% of them appearing once. Trimming cost V 4 bases and J 4 bases, with 11 bases left between them. The CDR3 spans 13 residues. Germline assignment: CDR1 LGHDT and CDR2 YNNKEL (reference sequence).

This TCR derives from a young woman in good health. Material for sequencing was blood. The chain couples TRBV3-1 to TRBJ2-7; D not resolved. The CDR3 nucleotides are TGTGCCAGCAGCCGCGATTACTGGTACGAGCAGTACTTC. Encoded protein: CASSRDYWYEQYF.